A single sample gave rise to the 3 T cell receptor beta chains below, sequenced in a study of shared clonotypes between healthy human individuals. Sequenced by immunoSEQ multiplex PCR; TCRdb stores in-frame clones only, minus some. The sample records more than 2,000,000 clones, 90% to 95% being singletons. Sequencing was carried out using naive CD4+ T cells sorted from blood. Subset meaning: CD45RA+ positively selected. The origin of the receptors is a man aged 18-30 years in good health.

On this clone itself: At the DNA level, this CDR3 is encoded by other sequences in the same sample as well. The rearrangement uses TRBV28 and TRBJ2-2, with D hard to call. Germline CDR1 reads MDHEN; CDR2 reads SYDVKM. The CDR3 consists of 12 residues. The ends were cut back, 6 bases at V and 4 bases at J, with 6 bases in the middle. CDR3 in amino acids: CASSGSTGELFF. CDR3 coding DNA: TGTGCCAGCAGCGGAAGCACCGGGGAGCTGTTTTTT.

The chain recombines TRBV6-1 with TRBJ2-3; D not resolved. The CDR3 is made up of 12 amino acids. Deletions cut 1 base from V and 8 bases from J, with 7 bases between. CDR1 is MNHNS and CDR2 is SASEGT in the germline V gene. The CDR3 sequence is CASSEGTLTQYF. DNA of the CDR3: TGTGCCAGCAGTGAAGGGACCCTTACGCAGTATTTT.

This chain's CDR3 is CASSPFGSNQPQHF. CDR3 bases: TGTGCCAGCAGCCCCTTCGGAAGCAATCAGCCCCAGCATTTT. J is TRBJ1-5 and V is TRBV6-1; D ambiguous. The CDR3 is made up of 14 amino acids. The germline V gene encodes CDR1 MNHNS and CDR2 SASEGT. V was pared by 6 bases and J by 1 base, with 10 bases between.